The sequence of this T cell receptor beta chain was determined in a study of blood T cell repertoires in COVID-19. On the study more broadly: The study drew acute and convalescent COVID-19 samples from the United States, Italy and Spain. From T cells, B-cell-depleted T cells, or PBMCs came the material, which was cDNA or gDNA.

Per the original methods: Estimated nucleated cell counts came from reference gene primer amplification. Profiling relied on immunoSEQ multiplex PCR, and the TCRdb table lists in-frame clones only, not all of them. The V and J calls and clone size were taken over from that table, and D and trimming were inferred from the DNA. The sample contains 55,000 to 80,000 clones, about nine tenths of which appear only once. The V and J ends lost 4 bases and 5 bases respectively, with 20 bases between them. Germline loops: CDR1 SGHTA, CDR2 FQGNSA. The CDR3 is 16 amino acids. The chain couples TRBV7-2 to TRBJ2-5; D ambiguous. This clonotype was obtained from a human donor in a cohort sampled during active COVID-19. Sequencing used peripheral blood. The DNA for the CDR3 is TGTGCCAGCAGCTCCGCCCAGAGTTTGACACGGGAGACCCAGTACTTC. Translated, it gives CASSSAQSLTRETQYF.